The 27 T cell receptor beta chains presented below share a single source sample, sequenced in a study of blood T cell repertoires in COVID-19. Assay used: immunoSEQ multiplex PCR; TCRdb lists only in-frame clones, some missing. The sample shows 90,000 to 100,000 clones, around 72% of them seen only once. The sequenced material came from peripheral blood. Every receptor here comes from an older woman in a cohort sampled during active or convalescent COVID-19.

The chain joins TRBV5-1 to TRBJ1-1; 7 positions match TRBD1. The CDR3 totals 16 residues. J lost 6 bases, V lost 0 bases, and 11 bases had no gene match. In germline, CDR1 is SGHRS, CDR2 YFSETQ. CDR3 loop: CASSLEYRGGGAEAFF. DNA for the CDR3: TGCGCCAGCAGCTTGGAATATCGAGGGGGCGGCGCTGAAGCTTTCTTT.

The chain recombines TRBV6-1 with TRBJ1-5; D gene unclear. V was trimmed by 1 base and J by 6 bases, leaving 7 bases between them. The germline V gene encodes CDR1 MNHNS and CDR2 SASEGT. The CDR3 has 13 amino acids. The CDR3 is CASSEDIVQPQHF. In nucleotides, the CDR3 is TGTGCCAGCAGTGAAGATATAGTTCAGCCCCAGCATTTT.

This chain links TRBV5-1 with TRBJ2-3; maybe TRBD2 (5 bases). The germline V gene encodes CDR1 SGHRS and CDR2 YFSETQ. V lost 4 bases and J lost 8, with 17 bases in between. This CDR3 comprises 14 residues. As DNA, the CDR3 is TGCGCCAGCAGCCCCGGAGGTTCCACCGCTACGCAGTATTTT. Its protein is CASSPGGSTATQYF.

This clone has more than one count but fewer than ten. The V gene is TRBV5-1, the J gene TRBJ2-7; 15 nucleotides align to TRBD2. This CDR3 spans 18 amino acids. Germline V gene data show CDR1 as SGHRS and CDR2 as YFSETQ. Unmatched junction bases numbered 4, after V lost 0 bases and J lost 0 bases. CDR3 residues: CASSLGTSGGALSYEQYF. CDR3 bases: TGCGCCAGCAGCTTGGGGACTAGCGGGGGGGCACTCTCCTACGAGCAGTACTTC. The full variable domain, completed using reference TRBV5-1 and TRBJ2-7, is KAGVTQTPRYLIKTRGQQVTLSCSPISGHRSVSWYQQTPGQGLQFLFEYFSETQRNKGNFPGRFSGRQFSNSRSEMNVSTLELGDSALYLCASSLGTSGGALSYEQYFGPGTRLTVT.

This clone was counted at least ten times. The CDR3 DNA is TGTGCCAGCTCACAAGCGCTTAACTATGGCTACACCTTC. It encodes CASSQALNYGYTF. This chain connects TRBV18 to TRBJ1-2, with D unresolved. This CDR3 spans 13 amino acids. Germline V gene lookup returns CDR1 KGHSH and CDR2 LQKENI. V was pared by 4 bases and J by 1 base, with 7 bases between.

The rearrangement uses TRBV4-1 and TRBJ2-5; possibly TRBD2 for D (5 bases). The CDR3 is 16 residues long. The V gene's germline CDR1 is MGHRA and CDR2 YSYEKL. V was trimmed by 0 bases and J by 5 bases, leaving 16 bases between them. Here the CDR3 DNA reads TGCGCCAGCAGCCAAGAAGGTGGGGATTCGGGGGAGACCCAGTACTTC. Protein product: CASSQEGGDSGETQYF.

The chain has TRBV11-2 and TRBJ2-3; no firm D call. The germline V gene encodes CDR1 SGHAT and CDR2 FQNNGV. V was cut by 3 bases and J by 0 bases, with 7 bases left in between. The CDR3 is made up of 14 amino acids. The CDR3 loop is CASSFVLSTDTQYF. The DNA of the CDR3 is TGTGCCAGCAGCTTCGTTCTAAGCACAGATACGCAGTATTTT.

The rearrangement links TRBV18 to TRBJ1-1; D gene unclear. From germline, CDR1 is KGHSH and CDR2 LQKENI. The CDR3 is 16 residues long. The germline V and J ends were trimmed by 6 bases and 0 bases, with 17 bases remaining between them. CDR3 DNA: TGTGCCAGCTCCCCCTCCACGGGAAAAGTGAACACTGAAGCTTTCTTT. Encoded protein: CASSPSTGKVNTEAFF.

The chain is built from TRBV27 and TRBJ2-7; perhaps TRBD1 as D (5 bases). V was pared by 6 bases and J by 2 bases, with 14 bases between. Germline V lookup: CDR1 MNHEY, CDR2 SMNVEV (reference sequence). This CDR3 region has 14 residues. The CDR3 sequence: CASSRYQGPYEQYF. CDR3 sequence (DNA): TGTGCCAGCAGCCGATACCAGGGTCCCTACGAGCAGTACTTC.

V and J are TRBV18 and TRBJ1-2; a possible D gene is TRBD1 (6 bases). The CDR3 covers 14 residues. V was trimmed by 3 bases and J by 8 bases, leaving 16 bases between them. The germline gives CDR1 KGHSH, CDR2 LQKENI. The CDR3 DNA is TGTGCCAGCTCACCGACAAGGGGGAATTTCGGCTACACCTTC. Residues: CASSPTRGNFGYTF.

CDR3 nucleotide sequence: TGTGCCAGCAGCTGGGACAGGGCAGGGGGCTACACCTTC. Its translation: CASSWDRAGGYTF. This sequence joins TRBV5-5 and TRBJ1-2; 9 bases match TRBD1. CDR1 and CDR2 (germline): SGHKS, YYEKEE (reference sequence). This CDR3 is built from 13 residues. V was clipped by 3 bases and J by 8 bases; unmatched bases: 5.

V is TRBV11-2 and J is TRBJ2-2, with D tentatively TRBD1 (7 bases). Per germline, CDR1 SGHAT and CDR2 FQNNGV. The ends were cut back, 1 base at V and 6 bases at J, with 12 bases in the middle. The CDR3 loop spans 15 amino acids. The CDR3 DNA reads as TGTGCCAGCAGCTTAGGGCAGGGGGGAGCCGGGGAGCTGTTTTTT. Translation: CASSLGQGGAGELFF.

This clone appeared once. The gene calls are TRBV6-2 or TRBV6-3 and TRBJ2-1; TRBD2 matches 15 bases. This CDR3 region has 16 residues. CDR1 is MNHEY and CDR2 is SVGEGT in the germline V gene. J gave up 4 bases and V 6 bases, and 4 bases lay outside the gene matches. CDR3 amino acids: CASSLGLAGGYNEQFF. CDR3 sequence (DNA): TGTGCCAGCAGCCTAGGACTAGCGGGGGGGTACAATGAGCAGTTCTTC.

In its sample, this clone was seen once. The V call is TRBV28, the J call TRBJ2-7, with 10 bases matching TRBD1. The V gene end was trimmed by 5 bases and the J gene end by 3 bases; junction bases not matched to a gene: 7. CDR1 is MDHEN, CDR2 SYDVKM, per germline. The CDR3 runs 15 residues. The CDR3 spells CASSHQGQGNYEQYF. Written as DNA, the CDR3 is TGTGCCAGCAGTCACCAGGGACAGGGGAACTACGAGCAGTACTTC.

The V and J genes are TRBV7-3 and TRBJ2-5, with D tentatively TRBD2 (6 bases). Trimming shortened V by 5 bases and J by 3 bases, and 13 bases separated the two germline ends. The CDR3 loop spans 14 amino acids. The germline V gene has CDR1 SGHTA and CDR2 FQGTGA. The CDR3: CASSLGGAKETQYF. Here the CDR3 DNA reads TGTGCCAGCAGCCTCGGCGGGGCCAAAGAGACCCAGTACTTC.

The chain recombines TRBV10-3 with TRBJ2-3, with 7 bases fitting TRBD1. CDR3 length: 13 amino acids. V lost 7 bases and J lost 6; bases outside the gene matches: 7. Looked up from germline, CDR1 is ENHRY and CDR2 is SYGVKD. CDR3 loop: CAIKLQGVDTQYF. In nucleotides, the CDR3 is TGTGCCATCAAGCTTCAGGGGGTCGATACGCAGTATTTT.

To note about this clone: The sample holds other DNA sequences that translate to the same CDR3. CDR3 amino acids: CASSVSLGSGNTIYF. CDR3 bases: TGTGCCAGCAGCGTTAGTCTAGGCTCTGGAAACACCATATATTTT. The chain has TRBV5-5 and TRBJ1-3, with no clear D. The CDR3 extends over 15 amino acids. Trimming took 4 bases from V and 0 from J, leaving 11 bases between them. The germline V gene has CDR1 SGHKS and CDR2 YYEKEE (reference sequence).

The rearrangement uses TRBV9 and TRBJ2-3, with 8 bases lining up with TRBD1. The length of the CDR3 is 16 residues. CDR1 is SGDLS, CDR2 YYNGEE, per germline. Trimming removed 0 bases from V and 4 bases from J; junction bases left unmatched: 7. CDR3 nucleotides: TGTGCCAGCAGCGTAGGGACAGGGACCACCTCAGATACGCAGTATTTT. It yields the protein CASSVGTGTTSDTQYF.

The chain employs TRBV11-3 and TRBJ2-3; D is undetermined. The CDR3 consists of 14 residues. Germline assignment: CDR1 SGHNT and CDR2 YENEEA. The V end lost 5 bases, the J end lost 7 bases, and 16 bases lay between the germline ends. CDR3 nucleotides: TGTGCCAGCAGCCGGTACGCAGGCCCGTATACGCAGTATTTT. As protein: CASSRYAGPYTQYF.

This clone was observed at least ten times. The rearrangement uses TRBV5-6 and TRBJ2-2; D is possibly TRBD2 (7 bases). Germline V gives CDR1 SGHDT, CDR2 YYEEEE. V shed 2 bases and J shed 5 bases, with 19 bases lying between them. The CDR3 has 17 amino acids. CDR3 nucleotides: TGTGCCAGCAGCTTCCCCTCGCTGGGGGGGCGGACCGGGGAGCTGTTTTTT. Protein product: CASSFPSLGGRTGELFF.

This chain links TRBV18 with TRBJ1-1; a weak D match, TRBD1 (6 bases). With 6 bases removed from V and 3 bases from J, the gap between germline ends came to 11 bases. Germline assignment: CDR1 KGHSH and CDR2 LQKENI. The CDR3 contains 13 residues. The DNA for the CDR3 is TGTGCCAGCTCTGCACAGGGTTACACTGAAGCTTTCTTT. As protein: CASSAQGYTEAFF. The whole variable domain, remainder taken from reference TRBV18 and TRBJ1-1, is NAGVMQNPRHLVRRRGQEARLRCSPMKGHSHVYWYRQLPEEGLKFMVYLQKENIIDESGMPKERFSAEFPKEGPSILRIQQVVRGDSAAYFCASSAQGYTEAFFGQGTRLTVV.

This CDR3 is CASSLSGGGTDTQYF. The CDR3 region has the DNA TGCGCCAGCAGCTTGTCAGGAGGTGGCACAGATACGCAGTATTTT. The chain employs TRBV5-1 and TRBJ2-3; tentatively, D is TRBD2 (5 bases). Trimming removed 1 base at V and 1 base at J, with 10 bases between. The CDR3 covers 15 residues. Germline V gene sequence: CDR1 SGHRS, CDR2 YFSETQ.

V usage is TRBV18 and J usage is TRBJ2-3; D is possibly TRBD1 (5 bases). Germline-derived CDR1 and CDR2 are KGHSH and LQKENI. This CDR3 spans 13 amino acids. The V end lost 7 bases, the J end lost 2 bases, and 10 bases lay between the germline ends. The CDR3, as DNA: TGTGCCAGCTACAAGACAGCCACAGATACGCAGTATTTT. It specifies CASYKTATDTQYF.

This chain connects TRBV23-1 to TRBJ1-1; D not certain. Being an ORF, TRBV23-1 has a function that is uncertain. V was pared by 2 bases and J by 8 bases, with 6 bases between. This CDR3 is built from 11 residues. CDR3 sequence (DNA): TGCGCCAGCAGTCAACCGGAGGAAGCTTTCTTT. Translating it yields CASSQPEEAFF.

In its sample, this clone was seen a few times. The J gene is TRBJ1-5, the V gene TRBV25-1; D gene unclear. Germline CDR1 is MGHDK and CDR2 is SYGVNS. Trimming left V 8 bases short and J 0 bases short, with 8 bases between. The CDR3 is 13 amino acids. The DNA of the CDR3 is TGTGCCAGCCGGGGTTATAGCAATCAGCCCCAGCATTTT. Encoded protein: CASRGYSNQPQHF.

V usage is TRBV27 and J usage is TRBJ2-2; 9 positions agree with TRBD2. V dropped 4 bases and J dropped 6; count of bases not matched to a gene: 12. This CDR3 spans 17 amino acids. The germline gives CDR1 MNHEY, CDR2 SMNVEV (reference sequence). CDR3 sequence reads: CASSYLLAGVDPGELFF. In DNA, the CDR3 is TGTGCCAGCAGTTACCTATTAGCGGGGGTAGACCCCGGGGAGCTGTTTTTT.

This clone was observed a single time. The chain couples TRBV5-1 to TRBJ2-7; maybe TRBD1 (6 bases). From germline, CDR1 is SGHRS and CDR2 YFSETQ. Trimming left V 0 bases short and J 4 bases short, with 17 bases between. This CDR3 spans 16 amino acids. The CDR3 DNA reads TGCGCCAGCAGCTTGGGCAGGACAGCTCCCCCTTACGAGCAGTACTTC. Translation gives CASSLGRTAPPYEQYF.